One sample yielded the 30 T cell receptor beta chains listed below, sequenced in a study of T cell responses to AZD1222 COVID-19 vaccine. TCRdb keeps only in-frame clones here, not all; method: immunoSEQ multiplex PCR. The sample carries 150,000 to 200,000 clones, about nine tenths recorded once. The sequencing used peripheral blood, collected on day 0 of AZD1222 vaccination. All receptors come from an adult in good health.

The chain employs TRBV21-1 and TRBJ2-5; the listed D gene, TRBD2, was not tested against the DNA. TRBV21-1 is shown as a pseudogene. CDR3 length: 19 residues. In nucleotides, the CDR3 is TGTGCCAGCGGGGAGACGGGACTAGCGGGGGGTCTGGGACAAGAGACCCAGTACTTC. Amino acid sequence: CASGETGLAGGLGQETQYF.

The V and J genes are TRBV9 and TRBJ1-2, with TRBD1 identical over 10 bases. CDR1 and CDR2 from the germline V gene are SGDLS and YYNGEE. This CDR3 is built from 16 residues. Trimming removed 4 bases from V and 6 bases from J; junction bases left unmatched: 12. CDR3: CASSQSRDRGRDGYTF. The CDR3 DNA is TGTGCCAGCAGCCAAAGCCGGGACAGGGGACGGGATGGCTACACCTTC.

This rearrangement joins TRBV9 to TRBJ2-7, with TRBD1 matching 8 bases. Germline V gene data show CDR1 as SGDLS and CDR2 as YYNGEE. The CDR3 length is 13 residues. V lost 3 bases and J lost 10; bases outside the gene matches: 9. CDR3: CASSATGGAEQYF. The DNA for the CDR3 is TGTGCCAGCAGCGCAACAGGGGGAGCGGAACAGTACTTC. Together with reference TRBV9 and TRBJ2-7, the CDR3 gives the full variable domain: DSGVTQTPKHLITATGQRVTLRCSPRSGDLSVYWYQQSLDQGLQFLIQYYNGEERAKGNILERFSAQQFPDLHSELNLSSLELGDSALYFCASSATGGAEQYFGPGTRLTVT.

The V gene is TRBV15, the J gene TRBJ2-7; TRBD2 aligns across 7 bases. Losses at the gene ends were 0 bases for V and 1 base for J; bases not matched to a gene: 12. The germline gives CDR1 LNHNV, CDR2 YYDKDF (reference sequence). The CDR3 is 18 residues long. CDR3 loop: CATSRDRAGEGNSYEQYF. CDR3 nucleotides: TGTGCCACCAGCAGAGATCGGGCTGGGGAGGGGAATTCCTACGAGCAGTACTTC.

The rearrangement uses TRBV7-2 and TRBJ2-7, with TRBD1 identical over 9 bases. The trim removed 5 bases at V and 5 bases at J, leaving 7 bases unmatched. The CDR3 is made up of 14 amino acids. The V gene's germline CDR1 is SGHTA and CDR2 FQGNSA. CDR3: CASSLGQGRHEQYF. The CDR3 DNA sequence: TGTGCCAGCAGCCTTGGACAGGGGAGGCACGAGCAGTACTTC.

This chain links TRBV30 with TRBJ1-4; D might be TRBD1 (5 bases). The V end was cut by 4 bases, the J end by 3 bases, with 12 bases between. The length of the CDR3 is 14 residues. Germline V gene lookup returns CDR1 GTSNPN and CDR2 SVGIG (reference sequence). CDR3 nucleotides: TGTGCCTGGACTTCAGGGTTGGCTAATGAAAAACTGTTTTTT. Protein product: CAWTSGLANEKLFF.

V gene TRBV10-3 combines with J gene TRBJ2-1; TRBD2 aligns across 14 bases. The CDR3 has 19 residues. Germline V gene data show CDR1 as ENHRY and CDR2 as SYGVKD. V was clipped by 5 bases and J by 8 bases; unmatched bases: 17. This CDR3 reads CAISRRLAGGQGAPDEQFF. The CDR3 nucleotides read TGTGCCATCAGTCGCCGACTAGCGGGGGGGCAGGGTGCTCCCGATGAGCAGTTCTTC.

This clone was detected only a few times. CDR3: CASRPSAGSAGELFF. The CDR3 bases are TGTGCCAGCAGACCTTCGGCAGGGTCGGCCGGGGAGCTGTTTTTT. The chain employs TRBV7-9 and TRBJ2-2; a weak D match, TRBD1 (5 bases). The V gene lost 6 bases and the J gene lost 6 bases, with 17 bases spanning the gap. This CDR3 comprises 15 residues. The germline V gene encodes CDR1 SEHNR and CDR2 FQNEAQ (reference sequence).

V gene TRBV29-1 combines with J gene TRBJ2-3; TRBD1 matches 10 bases. The J segment lost 8 bases and the V segment lost 8 bases, leaving 4 bases of the junction unmatched. This CDR3 is built from 11 residues. From germline, CDR1 is SQVTM and CDR2 ANQGSEA. The CDR3 region is CSTRQGATQYF. CDR3 nucleotides: TGCAGCACCAGACAGGGGGCTACGCAGTATTTT.

This chain links TRBV14 with TRBJ1-2; 8 positions match TRBD1. The CDR3 contains 15 residues. V gave up 4 bases and J gave up 0 bases; unmatched junction bases: 4. Germline CDR1 SGHDN, CDR2 FVKESK. DNA for the CDR3: TGTGCCAGCAGCCCCCGGGACAGGACTAACTATGGCTACACCTTC. Its translation: CASSPRDRTNYGYTF.

The V call is TRBV5-1, the J call TRBJ2-3, with TRBD2 matching over 9 bases. CDR3 length: 14 residues. Germline V CDR1 and CDR2: SGHRS, YFSETQ. Trimming cost V 4 bases and J 4 bases; bases outside gene matches: 4. The CDR3 DNA sequence: TGCGCCAGCAGCGTTAGCGGGGGAGCAGATACGCAGTATTTT. It is translated as CASSVSGGADTQYF. Full variable domain (outside the CDR3, taken from reference TRBV5-1 and TRBJ2-3): KAGVTQTPRYLIKTRGQQVTLSCSPISGHRSVSWYQQTPGQGLQFLFEYFSETQRNKGNFPGRFSGRQFSNSRSEMNVSTLELGDSALYLCASSVSGGADTQYFGPGTRLTVL.

The chain has TRBV6-5 and TRBJ2-2; 8 nucleotides align to TRBD1. The germline gives CDR1 MNHEY, CDR2 SVGAGI. The V and J ends lost 5 bases and 3 bases, in that order; junction bases with no gene match: 5. The CDR3 is 15 residues long. The CDR3 loop is CASSKDRVYTGELFF. DNA of the CDR3: TGTGCCAGCAGTAAGGACAGGGTTTACACCGGGGAGCTGTTTTTT.

The chain is built from TRBV5-4 and TRBJ2-1, with D uncertain. Between the trimmed V and J ends, which lost 0 bases and 8 bases, there was a span of 9 bases. Germline loops: CDR1 SGHNT, CDR2 YYREEE (reference sequence). The CDR3 runs 13 residues. The CDR3 loop reads CASSLASGYEQFF. The DNA for the CDR3 is TGTGCCAGCAGCTTGGCCTCAGGATATGAGCAGTTCTTC.

The V gene is TRBV7-2, the J gene TRBJ2-3; possibly TRBD1 or TRBD2 for D (5 bases each). Per germline, CDR1 SGHTA and CDR2 FQGNSA. The CDR3 covers 16 residues. The V end lost 1 base, the J end lost 2 bases, and 13 bases lay between the germline ends. CDR3 protein: CASSLDLRGNTDTQYF. Here the CDR3 DNA reads TGTGCCAGCAGCTTAGACCTGAGGGGCAACACAGATACGCAGTATTTT.

V is TRBV9 and J is TRBJ2-5; D is perhaps TRBD2 (6 bases). The V and J ends lost 0 bases and 1 base respectively, with 13 bases between them. This CDR3 region has 16 residues. CDR1 and CDR2 from the germline V gene are SGDLS and YYNGEE. The CDR3 bases are TGTGCCAGCAGCGTAGTTGGGGCGGGACCCCAAGAGACCCAGTACTTC. Encoded protein: CASSVVGAGPQETQYF.

This clone has more than one count but fewer than ten. The chain joins TRBV12-3 or TRBV12-4 to TRBJ2-7; a possible D gene is TRBD1 (5 bases). There are 11 residues in the CDR3. Trimming removed 6 bases from V and 3 bases from J, with 6 bases in between. This chain's CDR3 is CASSDSYEQYF. CDR3 DNA: TGTGCCAGCAGCGACAGCTACGAGCAGTACTTC.

This clone was recorded only once. The chain is built from TRBV5-6 and TRBJ1-2; D is perhaps TRBD1 (6 bases). The CDR3 is 14 amino acids. From germline, CDR1 is SGHDT and CDR2 YYEEEE. V shed 0 bases and J shed 3 bases, with 9 bases lying between them. The CDR3 nucleotides are TGTGCCAGCAGCTTGGGCGGGACACACTATGGCTACACCTTC. It yields the protein CASSLGGTHYGYTF.

This chain links TRBV29-1 with TRBJ1-5, with a possible D match to TRBD1 (6 bases). The CDR3 sequence is 16 residues long. Deletions cut 4 bases from V and 0 bases from J, with 16 bases between. Germline V gives CDR1 SQVTM, CDR2 ANQGSEA. CDR3 nucleotide sequence: TGCAGCGTTGTGATCCCCCGGACAGATAGCAATCAGCCCCAGCATTTT. Encoded protein: CSVVIPRTDSNQPQHF. The complete variable domain, with remaining parts taken from reference TRBV29-1 and TRBJ1-5, reads SAVISQKPSRDICQRGTSLTIQCQVDSQVTMMFWYRQQPGQSLTLIATANQGSEATYESGFVIDKFPISRPNLTFSTLTVSNMSPEDSSIYLCSVVIPRTDSNQPQHFGDGTRLSIL.

The chain employs TRBV29-1 and TRBJ2-5; D could derive from TRBD1 or TRBD2 (5 bases each). V dropped 6 bases and J dropped 1 base, with 15 bases sitting between them. The germline V gene has CDR1 SQVTM and CDR2 ANQGSEA. The CDR3 runs 14 residues. The CDR3 DNA reads TGCAGCGTACACCCTGGGGCGGGCCAAGAGACCCAGTACTTC. Translating gives CSVHPGAGQETQYF.

The chain is built from TRBV5-1 and TRBJ2-3, with 9 positions matching TRBD2. Looked up from germline, CDR1 is SGHRS and CDR2 is YFSETQ. V was clipped by 4 bases and J by 8 bases; unmatched bases: 11. The CDR3 is made up of 15 amino acids. The CDR3 is CASSRDAGGQGTQYF. CDR3 in DNA: TGCGCCAGCAGCCGGGACGCGGGGGGGCAAGGTACGCAGTATTTT.

The V gene is TRBV24-1, the J gene TRBJ2-6; D is ambiguous. V lost 2 bases, J lost 5 bases, and 24 bases lay in between. CDR3 length: 20 residues. Germline CDR1 and CDR2: KGHDR and SFDVKD. This chain's CDR3 is CATSDSPKNGRLQRANVLTF. The CDR3 DNA reads as TGTGCCACCAGTGATTCGCCCAAGAACGGACGTTTACAAAGGGCCAACGTCCTGACTTTC.

The rearrangement joins TRBV5-1 to TRBJ1-5, with 9 nucleotides matching TRBD1. The CDR3 spans 16 residues. Germline V gene sequence: CDR1 SGHRS, CDR2 YFSETQ. J was trimmed by 1 base and V by 0 bases; bases with no gene match: 2. The CDR3, as DNA: TGCGCCAGCAGCTTGGGCGGGACAGGGAGCAATCAGCCCCAGCATTTT. This gives the protein CASSLGGTGSNQPQHF.

The chain couples TRBV30 to TRBJ2-3; 15 nucleotides agree with TRBD2. This CDR3 region has 16 residues. Germline lookup yields CDR1 GTSNPN and CDR2 SVGIG (reference sequence). V trimming: 3 bases; J trimming: 4 bases; junction bases outside the gene matches: 5. The DNA for the CDR3 is TGTGCCTGGAGCCCAGGACTAGCGGGGGGGCCAGATACGCAGTATTTT. As protein: CAWSPGLAGGPDTQYF.

V and J are TRBV7-2 and TRBJ1-2, with unresolved D. This CDR3 region has 13 residues. V was trimmed by 2 bases and J by 4 bases, leaving 8 bases between them. Germline-derived CDR1 and CDR2 are SGHTA and FQGNSA. The CDR3 spells CASSLSQAYGYTF. The CDR3 DNA is TGTGCCAGCAGCTTAAGCCAGGCCTATGGCTACACCTTC.

The chain combines TRBV4-2 with TRBJ2-7; 11 bases map to TRBD2. The V gene end was trimmed by 1 base and the J gene end by 2 bases; junction bases not matched to a gene: 4. The germline CDR1 and CDR2 sequences are LGHNA and YNFKEQ. The CDR3 covers 16 residues. The CDR3 DNA reads as TGTGCCAGCAGCCAAGGCACTAGCGGGGGACCCTACGAGCAGTACTTC. Translation gives CASSQGTSGGPYEQYF.

The chain uses TRBV9 and TRBJ2-1, with 12 bases that match TRBD2. Germline CDR1 is SGDLS and CDR2 is YYNGEE. The junction had 6 bases not matched to a gene; V was cut back by 4 bases and J by 7 bases. The CDR3 sequence is 15 residues long. The CDR3 sequence: CASSYGLAGYNEQFF. CDR3 nucleotide sequence: TGTGCCAGCAGCTACGGACTAGCGGGGTATAATGAGCAGTTCTTC.

V and J are TRBV7-9 and TRBJ1-3; D may be TRBD1 (5 bases). The CDR3 is 14 amino acids. Germline V gene lookup returns CDR1 SEHNR and CDR2 FQNEAQ (reference sequence). Here the CDR3 reads CATAGGSSGNTIYF. CDR3 bases: TGTGCTACCGCCGGGGGAAGCTCTGGAAACACCATATATTTT. The entire variable domain, with the rest obtained from reference TRBV7-9 and TRBJ1-3, is as follows: DTGVSQNPRHKITKRGQNVTFRCDPISEHNRLYWYRQTLGQGPEFLTYFQNEAQLEKSRLLSDRFSAERPKGSFSTLEIQRTEQGDSAMYLCATAGGSSGNTIYFGEGSWLTVV.

This chain joins TRBV5-6 and TRBJ1-4, with D possibly being TRBD1 (6 bases). The CDR3 sequence is 14 residues long. The V gene lost 2 bases and the J gene lost 8 bases, with 13 bases spanning the gap. Per the germline V gene, CDR1 is SGHDT and CDR2 is YYEEEE. Here the CDR3 reads CASSFYSTGEKLFF. The CDR3 coding sequence is TGTGCCAGCAGCTTCTACTCCACAGGGGAAAAACTGTTTTTT. Full variable domain (rest looked up from reference TRBV5-6 and TRBJ1-4): DAGVTQSPTHLIKTRGQQVTLRCSPKSGHDTVSWYQQALGQGPQFIFQYYEEEERQRGNFPDRFSGHQFPNYSSELNVNALLLGDSALYLCASSFYSTGEKLFFGSGTQLSVL.

This chain links TRBV15 with TRBJ1-1, with TRBD1 matching 11 bases. J was trimmed by 6 bases and V by 7 bases; bases with no gene match: 10. There are 15 residues in the CDR3. Germline assignment: CDR1 LNHNV and CDR2 YYDKDF (reference sequence). CDR3 in amino acids: CATTRDRGGTAEAFF. DNA for the CDR3: TGTGCCACCACCCGGGACAGGGGGGGGACCGCTGAAGCTTTCTTT.

This sequence joins TRBV4-2 and TRBJ1-5; D gene ambiguous. Trimming removed 4 bases at V and 5 bases at J, with 6 bases between. Germline CDR1 and CDR2: LGHNA and YNFKEQ. The CDR3 is 12 amino acids. CDR3 in amino acids: CASSPSYQPQHF. DNA for the CDR3: TGTGCCAGCAGCCCCTCCTATCAGCCCCAGCATTTT.